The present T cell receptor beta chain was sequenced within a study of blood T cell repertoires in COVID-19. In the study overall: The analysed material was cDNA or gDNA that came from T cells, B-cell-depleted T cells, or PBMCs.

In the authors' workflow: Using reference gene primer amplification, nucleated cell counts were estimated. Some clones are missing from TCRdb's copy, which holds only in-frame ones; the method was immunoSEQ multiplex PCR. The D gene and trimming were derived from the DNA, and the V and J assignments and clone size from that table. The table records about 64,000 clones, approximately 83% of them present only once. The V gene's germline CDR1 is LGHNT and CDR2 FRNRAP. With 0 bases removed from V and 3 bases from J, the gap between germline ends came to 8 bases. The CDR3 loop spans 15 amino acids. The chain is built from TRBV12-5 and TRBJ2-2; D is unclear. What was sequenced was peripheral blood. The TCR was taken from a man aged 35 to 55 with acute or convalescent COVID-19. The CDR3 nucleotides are TGTGCTAGTGGTTTGGTGGTTGCGGACACCGGGGAGCTGTTTTTT. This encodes CASGLVVADTGELFF.